In this sample, the clone carrying this T cell receptor beta chain turned up a few times. Antigen unknown. The sample is drawn from a study of CD8 T cells in ankylosing spondylitis. Study-level findings and limits: Researchers report that disease-linked clones proved CD8+ and relatively rare in peripheral blood.

Trimming took off 2 bases at V and 5 bases at J, with 10 bases between the two ends. This CDR3 spans 13 amino acids. Germline lookup yields CDR1 SGHTA and CDR2 FQGNSA. Via MiXCR, TCRdb re-called the 5' RACE reads, giving one row per CDR3 protein. The sample lists roughly 180,000 distinct CDR3 sequences, 10% to 15% occurring once. The chain carries TRBV7-2 and TRBJ2-7; D unclear. The sequenced sample was blood, either unsorted or a sorted T cell fraction (not recorded which). This TCR came from a female donor with ankylosing spondylitis or in good health (not recorded which). The chain's CDR3 is CASSLLVLDEQYF. CDR3 in DNA: TGTGCCAGCAGCTTATTGGTATTGGACGAGCAGTACTTC.